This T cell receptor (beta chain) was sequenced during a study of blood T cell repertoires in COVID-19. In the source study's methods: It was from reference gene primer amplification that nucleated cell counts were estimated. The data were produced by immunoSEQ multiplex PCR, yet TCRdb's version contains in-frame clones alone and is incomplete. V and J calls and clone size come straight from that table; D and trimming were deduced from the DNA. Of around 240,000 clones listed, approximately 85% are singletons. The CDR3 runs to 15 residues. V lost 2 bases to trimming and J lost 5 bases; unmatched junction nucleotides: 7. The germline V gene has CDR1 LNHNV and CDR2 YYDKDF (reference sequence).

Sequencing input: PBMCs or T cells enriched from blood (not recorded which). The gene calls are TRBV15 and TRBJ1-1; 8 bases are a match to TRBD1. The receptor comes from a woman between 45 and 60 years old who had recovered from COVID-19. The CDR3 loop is CATSRTGGRGTEAFF. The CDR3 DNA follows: TGTGCCACCAGCAGAACAGGGGGAAGAGGAACTGAAGCTTTCTTT.